This TCR beta chain was documented in a study of T cell repertoires in aging, cancer and after chemotherapy. Study-level background: Pre- and post-chemotherapy samples were paired from glioblastoma patients treated with temozolomide-based therapy.

Overall study findings and caveats: Compared with age-matched healthy donors, untreated hematological or solid cancer patients showed higher blood TCR clonality.

TCR beta rearrangements were amplified from peripheral blood genomic DNA. Notes on this clonotype: Its antigen is as yet unknown.

A mixed TRB-A/B primer pool amplified rearranged TRB by multiplex touch-down PCR. TCRdb reanalysed the multiplex PCR reads using MiXCR and keeps one entry per CDR3 protein. Here the sample spans approximately 5,000 distinct CDR3 sequences, around 70% being singletons. This TCR derives from a human donor with a solid tumor. The sequencing input was blood.

The CDR3 here is CASSFSRTEGYNQPQHF. DNA for the CDR3: TGTGCCAGTAGCTTCTCTCGCACTGAGGGTTACAATCAGCCCCAGCATTTT. This rearrangement joins TRBV19 to TRBJ1-5; D unclear. Looked up from germline, CDR1 is LNHDA and CDR2 is SQIVND (reference sequence). CDR3 size: 17 residues. Trimming pared 6 bases from V and 3 bases from J, leaving 21 bases between. Based on the CDR3 plus reference TRBV19 and TRBJ1-5, the full variable domain is DGGITQSPKYLFRKEGQNVTLSCEQNLNHDAMYWYRQDPGQGLRLIYYSQIVNDFQKGDIAEGYSVSREKKESFPLTVTSAQKNPTAFYLCASSFSRTEGYNQPQHFGDGTRLSIL.